This T cell receptor beta chain was captured in a study of blood T cell repertoires in COVID-19. For the study at large: The samples span acute and convalescent COVID-19 from the United States, Italy and Spain. PBMCs, B-cell-depleted T cells, or T cells provided the cDNA or gDNA that made up the material.

Source study methods: Estimates of nucleated cell counts were drawn from the amplification of reference gene primers. Assay used: immunoSEQ multiplex PCR; TCRdb lists only in-frame clones, some missing. V and J calls plus clone size are reproduced from that table; the DNA served to infer D and trimming. The sample has 250,000 or so clones, 84% seen once; the top ten hold less than 2%. Trimming took 1 base from V and 5 from J, leaving 11 bases between them. Germline-derived CDR1 and CDR2 are LNHDA and SQIVND (reference sequence). The CDR3 consists of 14 residues. This receptor was taken from a woman between 40 and 55 years old who had recovered from COVID-19. The genes are TRBV19 and TRBJ2-5; D might be TRBD2 (5 bases). Sequencing was done on a sample of peripheral blood. CDR3 amino acids: CASSIVWRGETQYF. CDR3 DNA sequence: TGTGCCAGTAGTATAGTGTGGCGAGGGGAGACCCAGTACTTC.